What follows are 5 T cell receptor beta chains derived from one specimen sequenced in a study of Graves' ophthalmopathy and Graves' hyperthyroidism. Investigators amplified TCR beta CDR3 regions from RNA transcripts. The first-round RT-PCR employed HTBI primers together with the Qiagen OneStep RT-PCR kit. A multiplex PCR was then performed as the second round. TCRdb used MiXCR to reprocess the multiplex PCR reads, holding one entry per CDR3 protein. The table has around 1,200,000 distinct CDR3 sequences, about 40% seen once. What was sequenced was peripheral blood or thyroid tissue (not recorded which). Every receptor here comes from an adult man with Graves' hyperthyroidism.

In DNA, the CDR3 is TGCGCCAGCAGCTTGGTCGGCAGGGGGTCTGAAAAACTGTTTTTT. Its translation: CASSLVGRGSEKLFF. The chain links TRBV5-1 to TRBJ1-4; 7 bases are shared with TRBD1. The junction had 6 bases not matched to a gene; V was cut back by 0 bases and J by 7 bases. Germline CDR1 reads SGHRS; CDR2 reads YFSETQ. The CDR3 has 15 residues.

Of note for this clonotype: The junction does not match germline at one end; this may be a read error. J is TRBJ2-5 and V is TRBV2; 7 bases map to TRBD1. Per germline, CDR1 SNHLY and CDR2 FYNNEI. The CDR3 length is 13 residues. The DNA for the CDR3 is TGTGCCAGCATGGGGACAGCCCAAGAGGCCCAGTACTTC. It is translated as CASMGTAQEAQYF.

Note on this clonotype: This may stem from a read error, because a much larger clone lies one nucleotide away. This chain connects TRBV7-2 to TRBJ1-3, with 9 bases that match TRBD1. The CDR3 runs to 16 residues. Per the germline V gene, CDR1 is SGHTA and CDR2 is FQGNSA. For the CDR3, the DNA is TGTGCCAGCAGCCAACGGGACAGGGTCTCTGGAAACGCCATATATTTT. Translation: CASSQRDRVSGNAIYF. Full variable domain (rest looked up from reference TRBV7-2 and TRBJ1-3): GAGVSQSPSNKVTEKGKDVELRCDPISGHTALYWYRQSLGQGLEFLIYFQGNSAPDKSGLPSDRFSAERTGGSVSTLTIQRTQQEDSAVYLCASSQRDRVSGNAIYFGEGSWLTVV.

This clonotype has at least ten counts. The genes are TRBV15 and TRBJ2-5; TRBD1 aligns across 7 bases. Germline loops: CDR1 LNHNV, CDR2 YYDKDF (reference sequence). The CDR3 is 15 amino acids. V was clipped by 2 bases and J by 5 bases; unmatched bases: 8. CDR3 region: CATSRPQGGKETQYF. CDR3 DNA: TGTGCCACCAGCAGACCCCAAGGGGGCAAGGAGACCCAGTACTTC. The complete variable domain, with remaining parts taken from reference TRBV15 and TRBJ2-5, reads DAMVIQNPRYQVTQFGKPVTLSCSQTLNHNVMYWYQQKSSQAPKLLFHYYDKDFNNEADTPDNFQSRRPNTSFCFLDIRSPGLGDTAMYLCATSRPQGGKETQYFGPGTRLLVL.

In this sample, this clonotype turned up many times. The chain employs TRBV20-1 and TRBJ1-6; D unclear. V was shortened by 2 bases and J by 5 bases, with 13 bases between the two germline ends. Germline V gene lookup returns CDR1 DFQATT and CDR2 SNEGSKA (reference sequence). CDR3 length: 15 residues. CDR3 coding DNA: TGCAGTGCTAGACCCGGCTCCGATCATAATTCACCCCTCCACTTT. Translated, it gives CSARPGSDHNSPLHF.